A single sample is the source of the 19 T cell receptor beta chains below, sequenced in a study of shared clonotypes between healthy human individuals. Assay: immunoSEQ multiplex PCR; the TCRdb copy retains only in-frame clones and omits some. The profile shows about 460,000 clones, roughly three quarters of them singletons. The source material was PBMCs. The receptors here all came from a woman aged 40 to 55 in good health. Some clones in this sample may be carry-over from other donors' samples.

J is TRBJ2-1 and V is TRBV4-2; tentatively, D is TRBD1 (6 bases). CDR1 is LGHNA, CDR2 YNFKEQ, per germline. Trimming cost V 3 bases and J 8 bases, with 11 bases left between them. The CDR3 runs 13 residues. Here the CDR3 DNA reads TGTGCCAGCAGCCAGGCCAGGGGATATGAGCAGTTCTTC. It is translated as CASSQARGYEQFF.

The V call is TRBV28, the J call TRBJ1-4, with D possibly being TRBD1 (5 bases). Looked up from germline, CDR1 is MDHEN and CDR2 is SYDVKM. The CDR3 is made up of 15 amino acids. Trimming cost V 3 bases and J 5 bases, with 13 bases left between them. This CDR3 is CASSLYGDENEKLFF. The CDR3 bases are TGTGCCAGCAGTTTGTATGGGGACGAGAATGAAAAACTGTTTTTT.

The chain carries TRBV7-2 and TRBJ2-7, with 11 bases that match TRBD1. This CDR3 is built from 15 residues. Germline CDR1 and CDR2: SGHTA and FQGNSA. J gave up 5 bases and V 2 bases, and 5 bases lay outside the gene matches. The CDR3 loop reads CASSLIGQGADEQYF. DNA of the CDR3: TGTGCCAGCAGCTTAATCGGACAGGGGGCTGACGAGCAGTACTTC.

J is TRBJ2-3 and V is TRBV7-6; tentatively, D is TRBD1 (5 bases). Trimming took off 1 base at V and 0 bases at J, with 11 bases between the two ends. Germline lookup yields CDR1 SGHVS and CDR2 FNYEAQ. The length of the CDR3 is 16 residues. This CDR3 reads CASSLVDRISTDTQYF. The CDR3 nucleotides are TGTGCCAGCAGCTTAGTTGACAGAATTAGCACAGATACGCAGTATTTT.

This clone was recorded a few times. This clone may be a read error of a much larger clone one base away. The sample contains more than one DNA sequence encoding this CDR3. The chain has TRBV19 and TRBJ1-2, with D possibly matching TRBD1 (6 bases). Germline CDR1 and CDR2: LNHDA and SQIVND (reference sequence). This CDR3 has 14 residues. The V end was cut by 7 bases, the J end by 8 bases, with 20 bases between. DNA for the CDR3: TGTGCCAGTACCGCCCGAGGGGGGGATGGAGGCTACACCTTC. As protein: CASTARGGDGGYTF.

The chain uses TRBV5-1 and TRBJ2-7, with 9 bases matching TRBD2. From germline, CDR1 is SGHRS and CDR2 YFSETQ. J gave up 7 bases and V 6 bases, and 14 bases lay outside the gene matches. The CDR3 has 15 residues. The CDR3 reads CASNSLAGEAGEQYF. CDR3 coding DNA: TGCGCCAGCAACTCTTTAGCGGGAGAGGCGGGAGAGCAGTACTTC.

This chain's CDR3 is CAWRGVLGLGETQYF. CDR3 bases: TGTGCCTGGAGGGGGGTACTAGGCTTGGGAGAGACCCAGTACTTC. V usage is TRBV30 and J usage is TRBJ2-5; D possibly uses TRBD1 or TRBD2 (5 bases each). The CDR3 sequence is 15 residues long. The V gene's germline CDR1 is GTSNPN and CDR2 SVGIG (reference sequence). Deletions cut 3 bases from V and 4 bases from J, with 18 bases between. Combining the CDR3 with reference TRBV30 and TRBJ2-5 gives the whole variable domain SQTIHQWPATLVQPVGSPLSLECTVEGTSNPNLYWYRQAAGRGLQLLFYSVGIGQISSEVPQNLSASRPQDRQFILSSKKLLLSDSGFYLCAWRGVLGLGETQYFGPGTRLLVL.

On this clone itself: A read error likely explains this, since a far larger clone differs by one base. The chain combines TRBV27 with TRBJ1-5; no firm D call. In germline, CDR1 is MNHEY, CDR2 SMNVEV (reference sequence). This CDR3 is 14 amino acids long. CDR3 sequence (DNA): TGTGTCAGCAGTCCACTCGGGCGAGATCAGCCCCAGCATTTT. Translating it yields CVSSPLGRDQPQHF.

This chain joins TRBV30 and TRBJ2-1; 7 nucleotides line up with TRBD1. Germline V lookup: CDR1 GTSNPN, CDR2 SVGIG (reference sequence). V shed 3 bases and J 7 bases; nucleotides not matched to a gene: 3. The CDR3 spans 12 residues. The CDR3 DNA sequence: TGTGCCTGGAGGGCGACAGGGAATGAGCAGTTCTTC. Translating it yields CAWRATGNEQFF.

The chain combines TRBV7-3 with TRBJ2-2; D is possibly TRBD1 (5 bases). Trimming cost V 5 bases and J 2 bases, with 9 bases left between them. This CDR3 spans 14 amino acids. The germline V gene encodes CDR1 SGHTA and CDR2 FQGTGA. The CDR3 loop reads CASSADRNTGELFF. CDR3 DNA sequence: TGTGCCAGCAGCGCCGACAGAAACACCGGGGAGCTGTTTTTT.

This clone appeared a single time. The chain employs TRBV5-6 and TRBJ1-1; D remains unclear. Germline loops: CDR1 SGHDT, CDR2 YYEEEE. V was pared by 3 bases and J by 5 bases, with 14 bases between. CDR3 size: 14 residues. CDR3 in amino acids: CASSSLRASTEAFF. CDR3 sequence (DNA): TGTGCCAGCAGCTCCTTACGGGCCAGTACTGAAGCTTTCTTT.

This clone was seen repeatedly, ten times or more. This CDR3 is also generated by other DNA sequences in the sample. The genes are TRBV18 and TRBJ2-3; D might be TRBD2 (5 bases). Germline V gene sequence: CDR1 KGHSH, CDR2 LQKENI. V gave up 2 bases and J gave up 2 bases, with 8 bases separating them. The CDR3 contains 14 residues. The CDR3 DNA reads TGTGCCAGCTCACCAACTAGTTCCACAGATACGCAGTATTTT. Protein product: CASSPTSSTDTQYF.

The rearrangement joins TRBV19 to TRBJ2-7; 7 bases line up with TRBD2. The germline V gene has CDR1 LNHDA and CDR2 SQIVND (reference sequence). Losses at the gene ends were 4 bases for V and 2 bases for J; bases not matched to a gene: 8. This CDR3 is built from 15 residues. The CDR3 reads CASSTLLAVTYEQYF. DNA for the CDR3: TGTGCCAGTAGTACCCTCCTAGCGGTGACCTACGAGCAGTACTTC.

The chain uses TRBV28 and TRBJ1-5, with 9 positions matching TRBD1. The length of the CDR3 is 14 residues. Germline CDR1 is MDHEN and CDR2 is SYDVKM. V dropped 7 bases and J dropped 5; count of bases not matched to a gene: 6. The DNA for the CDR3 is TGTGCCAGCACATGGGGACAGGGAGATCAGCCCCAGCATTTT. It codes for CASTWGQGDQPQHF.

The V call is TRBV5-8, the J call TRBJ2-3; maybe TRBD2 (6 bases). Trimming stripped 4 bases from V and 1 base from J, with 10 bases between. The CDR3 spans 14 residues. Germline V gene lookup returns CDR1 SGHTS and CDR2 YDEGEE. The CDR3 reads CASSNGGGTDTQYF. The CDR3 DNA follows: TGTGCCAGCAGCAATGGAGGGGGCACAGATACGCAGTATTTT.

The V and J genes are TRBV5-1 and TRBJ2-3; possible D gene TRBD1, 5 bases. Deletions cut 4 bases from V and 2 bases from J, with 17 bases between. From germline, CDR1 is SGHRS and CDR2 YFSETQ. The CDR3 loop spans 16 amino acids. Here the CDR3 DNA reads TGCGCCAGCAGCCGTGCAACGTTAGGGGTCACAGATACGCAGTATTTT. This codes for CASSRATLGVTDTQYF.

The chain is built from TRBV28 and TRBJ1-2, with no clear D. The CDR3 spans 17 residues. V was pared by 6 bases and J by 2 bases, with 22 bases between. Germline assignment: CDR1 MDHEN and CDR2 SYDVKM. The chain's CDR3 is CASRTHIQGRENYGYTF. DNA of the CDR3: TGTGCCAGCAGAACCCATATTCAAGGGCGGGAAAACTATGGCTACACCTTC.

V and J are TRBV7-3 and TRBJ2-2; D is ambiguous. The V end lost 5 bases, the J end lost 5 bases, and 15 bases lay between the germline ends. The CDR3 is 15 amino acids. Germline CDR1 is SGHTA and CDR2 is FQGTGA. CDR3 amino acids: CASSATGPATGELFF. As DNA, the CDR3 is TGTGCCAGCAGCGCAACCGGGCCAGCAACCGGGGAGCTGTTTTTT.

The chain is built from TRBV27 and TRBJ2-7; 8 bases align to TRBD1. In germline, CDR1 is MNHEY, CDR2 SMNVEV (reference sequence). V lost 5 bases and J lost 1; bases outside the gene matches: 10. The length of the CDR3 is 16 residues. Here the CDR3 reads CASSQLTGAMSYEQYF. The CDR3 DNA sequence: TGTGCCAGCAGTCAATTGACAGGGGCGATGTCCTACGAGCAGTACTTC.